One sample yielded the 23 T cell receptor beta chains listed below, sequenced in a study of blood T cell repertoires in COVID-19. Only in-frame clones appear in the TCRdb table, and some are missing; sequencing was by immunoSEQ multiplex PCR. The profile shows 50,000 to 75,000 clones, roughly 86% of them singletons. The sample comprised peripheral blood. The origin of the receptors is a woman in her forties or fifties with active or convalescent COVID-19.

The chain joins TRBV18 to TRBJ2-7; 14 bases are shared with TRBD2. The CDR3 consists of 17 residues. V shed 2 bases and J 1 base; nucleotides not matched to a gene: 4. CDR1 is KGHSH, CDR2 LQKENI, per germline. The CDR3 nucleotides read TGTGCCAGCTCACCAGGGACTAGCGGGAGTTGGTCCTACGAGCAGTACTTC. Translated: CASSPGTSGSWSYEQYF.

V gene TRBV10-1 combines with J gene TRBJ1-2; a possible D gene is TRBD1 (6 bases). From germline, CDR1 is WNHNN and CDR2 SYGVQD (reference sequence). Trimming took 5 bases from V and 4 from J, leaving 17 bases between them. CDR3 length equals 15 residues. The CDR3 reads CASSPQGPHLYGYTF. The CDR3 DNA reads TGCGCCAGCAGTCCACAGGGCCCTCACCTCTATGGCTACACCTTC.

The CDR3 loop reads CASSADRVYAEAFF. The CDR3 nucleotides read TGTGCCAGCAGCGCGGACAGGGTATACGCTGAAGCTTTCTTT. This chain joins TRBV14 and TRBJ1-1; 8 bases fit TRBD1. Germline V gene lookup returns CDR1 SGHDN and CDR2 FVKESK. With 5 bases clipped from V and 6 bases from J, the junction kept 8 bases outside the gene matches. This CDR3 is 14 amino acids long.

CDR3 loop: CASSMTVLEKLFF. CDR3 coding DNA: TGTGCCAGTAGTATGACAGTCCTTGAAAAACTGTTTTTT. The chain is built from TRBV19 and TRBJ1-4, with a tentative D call TRBD1 (5 bases). Germline V CDR1 and CDR2: LNHDA, SQIVND (reference sequence). The V and J ends lost 3 bases and 7 bases respectively, with 9 bases between them. The CDR3 spans 13 residues.

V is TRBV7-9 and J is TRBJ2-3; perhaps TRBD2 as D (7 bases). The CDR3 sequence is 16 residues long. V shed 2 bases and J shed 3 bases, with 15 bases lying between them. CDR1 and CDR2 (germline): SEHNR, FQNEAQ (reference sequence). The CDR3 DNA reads TGTGCCAGCAGCTTATCCGGGGGCGGGAGTACAGATACGCAGTATTTT. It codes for CASSLSGGGSTDTQYF.

As DNA, the CDR3 is TGTGCCAGCGCACCGGACAGAAACTATGGCTACACCTTC. This sequence encodes CASAPDRNYGYTF. The chain joins TRBV2 to TRBJ1-2, with D maybe TRBD1 (6 bases). CDR1 is SNHLY, CDR2 FYNNEI, per germline. The CDR3 contains 13 residues. The germline V and J ends were trimmed by 8 bases and 2 bases, with 12 bases remaining between them.

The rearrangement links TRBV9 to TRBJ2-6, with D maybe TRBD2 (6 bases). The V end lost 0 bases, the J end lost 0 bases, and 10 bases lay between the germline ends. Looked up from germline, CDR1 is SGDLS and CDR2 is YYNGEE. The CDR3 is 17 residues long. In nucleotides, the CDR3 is TGTGCCAGCAGCGTAGGGGGCGGGAACTCTGGGGCCAACGTCCTGACTTTC. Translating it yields CASSVGGGNSGANVLTF.

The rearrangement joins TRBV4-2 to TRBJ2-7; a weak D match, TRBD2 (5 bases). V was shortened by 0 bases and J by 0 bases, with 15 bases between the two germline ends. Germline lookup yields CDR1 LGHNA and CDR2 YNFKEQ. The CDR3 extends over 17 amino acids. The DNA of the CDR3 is TGTGCCAGCAGCCAAGAGTTAGTCCGACTAAGCTCCTACGAGCAGTACTTC. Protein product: CASSQELVRLSSYEQYF.

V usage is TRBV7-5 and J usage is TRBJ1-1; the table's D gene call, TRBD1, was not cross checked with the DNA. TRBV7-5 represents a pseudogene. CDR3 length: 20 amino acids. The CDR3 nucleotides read TGTGTCAGAAGCTTAGTATCTAAGGACAGGGGCGGAATCCAGAACACTGAAGCTTTCTTT. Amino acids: CVRSLVSKDRGGIQNTEAFF.

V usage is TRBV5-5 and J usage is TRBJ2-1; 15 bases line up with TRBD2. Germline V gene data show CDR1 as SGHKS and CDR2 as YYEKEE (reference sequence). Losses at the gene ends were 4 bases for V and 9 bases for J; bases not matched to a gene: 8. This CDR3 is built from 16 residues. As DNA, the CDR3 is TGTGCCAGCAGCCTCGGACTAGCGGGAGGGCAATTTGAGCAGTTCTTC. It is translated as CASSLGLAGGQFEQFF. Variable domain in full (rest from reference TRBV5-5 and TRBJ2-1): DAGVTQSPTHLIKTRGQQVTLRCSPISGHKSVSWYQQVLGQGPQFIFQYYEKEERGRGNFPDRFSARQFPNYSSELNVNALLLGDSALYLCASSLGLAGGQFEQFFGPGTRLTVL.

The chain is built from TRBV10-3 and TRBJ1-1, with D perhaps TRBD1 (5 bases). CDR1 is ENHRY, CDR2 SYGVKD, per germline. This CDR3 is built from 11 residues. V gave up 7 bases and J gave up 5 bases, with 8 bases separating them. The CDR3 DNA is TGTGCCATCAAGACAGCGACTGAAGCTTTCTTT. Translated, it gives CAIKTATEAFF.

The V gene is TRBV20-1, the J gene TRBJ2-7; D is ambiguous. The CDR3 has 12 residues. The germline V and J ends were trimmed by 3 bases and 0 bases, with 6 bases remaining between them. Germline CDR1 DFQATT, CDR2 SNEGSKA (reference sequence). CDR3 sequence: CSASTSSYEQYF. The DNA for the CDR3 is TGCAGTGCTAGTACGAGCTCCTACGAGCAGTACTTC.

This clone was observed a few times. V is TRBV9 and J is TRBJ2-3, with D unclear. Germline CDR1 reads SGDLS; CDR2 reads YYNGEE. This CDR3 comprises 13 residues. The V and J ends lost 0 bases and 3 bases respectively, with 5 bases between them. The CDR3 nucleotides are TGTGCCAGCAGCGTAGGCCTAACAGATACGCAGTATTTT. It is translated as CASSVGLTDTQYF.

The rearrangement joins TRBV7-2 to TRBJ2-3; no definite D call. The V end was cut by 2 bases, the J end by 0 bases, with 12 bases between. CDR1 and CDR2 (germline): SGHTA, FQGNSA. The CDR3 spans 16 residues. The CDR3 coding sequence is TGTGCCAGCAGCTTATACGGCTCAGCGAGCACAGATACGCAGTATTTT. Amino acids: CASSLYGSASTDTQYF.

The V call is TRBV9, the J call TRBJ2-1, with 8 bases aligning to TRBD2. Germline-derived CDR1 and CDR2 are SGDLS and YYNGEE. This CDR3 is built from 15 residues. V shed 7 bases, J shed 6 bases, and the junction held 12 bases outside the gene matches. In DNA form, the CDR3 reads TGTGCCAGCTCCCCCGAGGTGACTAGCGCCAATGAGCAGTTCTTC. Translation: CASSPEVTSANEQFF.

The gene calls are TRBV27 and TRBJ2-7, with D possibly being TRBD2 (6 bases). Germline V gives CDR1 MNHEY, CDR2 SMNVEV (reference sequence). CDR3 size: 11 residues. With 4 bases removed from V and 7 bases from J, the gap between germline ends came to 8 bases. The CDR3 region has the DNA TGTGCCAGCAGTTGGGGGAGGGAGCAGTACTTC. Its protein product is CASSWGREQYF.

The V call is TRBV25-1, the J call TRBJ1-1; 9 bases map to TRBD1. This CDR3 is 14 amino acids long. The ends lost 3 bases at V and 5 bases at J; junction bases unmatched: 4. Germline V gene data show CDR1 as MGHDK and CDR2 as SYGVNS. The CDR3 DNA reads TGTGCCAGCAGTGACGGACAGGGGAGGACTGAAGCTTTCTTT. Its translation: CASSDGQGRTEAFF.

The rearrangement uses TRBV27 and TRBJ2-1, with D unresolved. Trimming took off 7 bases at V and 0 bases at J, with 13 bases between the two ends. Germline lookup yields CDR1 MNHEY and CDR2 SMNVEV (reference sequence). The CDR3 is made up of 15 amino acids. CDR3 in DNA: TGTGCCAGCACTCAGACACTTAGCTCCTACAATGAGCAGTTCTTC. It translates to CASTQTLSSYNEQFF.

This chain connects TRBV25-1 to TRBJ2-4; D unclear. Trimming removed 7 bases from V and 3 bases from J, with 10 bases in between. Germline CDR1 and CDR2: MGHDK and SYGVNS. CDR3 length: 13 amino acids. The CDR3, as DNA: TGTGCCAGCATCCAGGCTTACAAAAACATTCAGTACTTC. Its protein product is CASIQAYKNIQYF.

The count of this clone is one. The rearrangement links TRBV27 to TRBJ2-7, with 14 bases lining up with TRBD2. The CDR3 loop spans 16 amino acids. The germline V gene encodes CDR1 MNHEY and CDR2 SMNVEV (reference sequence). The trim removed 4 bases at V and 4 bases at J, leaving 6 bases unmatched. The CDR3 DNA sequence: TGTGCCAGCAGTTCGGGACTAGCGGGAGTATGGTACGAGCAGTACTTC. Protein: CASSSGLAGVWYEQYF.

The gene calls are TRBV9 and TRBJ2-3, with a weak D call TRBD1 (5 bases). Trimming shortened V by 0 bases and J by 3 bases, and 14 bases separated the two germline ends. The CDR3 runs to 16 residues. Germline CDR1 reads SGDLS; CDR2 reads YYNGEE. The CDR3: CASSVAGFGFTDTQYF. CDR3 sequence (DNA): TGTGCCAGCAGCGTAGCAGGGTTTGGATTTACAGATACGCAGTATTTT. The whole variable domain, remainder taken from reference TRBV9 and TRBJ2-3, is DSGVTQTPKHLITATGQRVTLRCSPRSGDLSVYWYQQSLDQGLQFLIQYYNGEERAKGNILERFSAQQFPDLHSELNLSSLELGDSALYFCASSVAGFGFTDTQYFGPGTRLTVL.

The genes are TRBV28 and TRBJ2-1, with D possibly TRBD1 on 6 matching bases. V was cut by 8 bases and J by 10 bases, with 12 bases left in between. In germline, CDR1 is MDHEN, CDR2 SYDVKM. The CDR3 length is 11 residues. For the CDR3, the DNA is TGTGCCAGCGTGGTTGGGGGCGAGCAGTTCTTC. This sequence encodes CASVVGGEQFF. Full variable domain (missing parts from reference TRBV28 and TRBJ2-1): DVKVTQSSRYLVKRTGEKVFLECVQDMDHENMFWYRQDPGLGLRLIYFSYDVKMKEKGDIPEGYSVSREKKERFSLILESASTNQTSMYLCASVVGGEQFFGPGTRLTVL.

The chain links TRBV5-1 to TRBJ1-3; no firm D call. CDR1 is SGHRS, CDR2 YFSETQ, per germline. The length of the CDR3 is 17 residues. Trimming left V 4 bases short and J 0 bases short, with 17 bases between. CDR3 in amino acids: CASSLGSVSSSGNTIYF. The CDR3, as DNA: TGCGCCAGCAGCCTGGGGTCCGTCTCGAGCTCTGGAAACACCATATATTTT.